One T cell receptor beta chain is described in this entry. The CDR3 covers 12 residues. Germline CDR1 reads MDHEN; CDR2 reads SYDVKM. Trimming removed 5 bases from V and 0 bases from J, with 4 bases in between. The data are from a study of shared clonotypes between healthy human individuals. Data came from immunoSEQ multiplex PCR; TCRdb stores just in-frame clones and leaves some out. The sample contains approximately 470,000 clones, 70% to 85% of which appear only once. Source material: PBMCs. The chain is built from TRBV28 and TRBJ1-1; D not resolved. The TCR sequence derives from a woman aged 40 to 50 in good health. Some clones in this sample may be carry-over from other donors' samples. The CDR3 DNA reads TGTGCCAGCAGTCCGATGAACACTGAAGCTTTCTTT. It yields the protein CASSPMNTEAFF.